The 12 T cell receptor beta chains given below trace back to one sample, sequenced in a study of T cells in Graves' hyperthyroidism and ophthalmopathy. TCR beta CDR3 sequences were amplified from RNA transcripts. Carried out on the TCR CDR3, a first-round RT-PCR used the HTBI primer set. TCRdb recomputed calls from the multiplex PCR reads with MiXCR, one row per CDR3 protein. The table has some 720,000 distinct CDR3 sequences, about 15% seen once; the top ten hold around 7.7%. Sequences were obtained from blood. Source of these receptors: a man aged 18-30 years with Graves' hyperthyroidism.

The chain couples TRBV7-2 to TRBJ2-1, with D possibly TRBD2 on 6 matching bases. The germline V gene encodes CDR1 SGHTA and CDR2 FQGNSA. The V end lost 3 bases, the J end lost 7 bases, and 10 bases lay between the germline ends. This CDR3 is 13 amino acids long. CDR3: CASSFGGVNEQFF. For the CDR3, the DNA is TGTGCCAGCAGCTTCGGAGGGGTGAATGAGCAGTTCTTC.

Only a few counts were recorded for this clonotype. This chain connects TRBV6-1 to TRBJ2-7; 11 nucleotides agree with TRBD1. V gave up 6 bases and J gave up 6 bases; unmatched junction bases: 7. Germline lookup yields CDR1 MNHNS and CDR2 SASEGT. The CDR3 consists of 14 residues. The CDR3 nucleotides are TGTGCCAGCAGCCGGGACAGGGGGACTCGCGAGCAGTACTTC. Its translation: CASSRDRGTREQYF.

This clonotype has a count of ten or more. J is TRBJ2-3 and V is TRBV3-1; the D is unclear. The CDR3 is made up of 13 amino acids. Germline V gives CDR1 LGHDT, CDR2 YNNKEL (reference sequence). Trimming left V 2 bases short and J 6 bases short, with 9 bases between. The CDR3 nucleotides read TGTGCCAGCAGCCAATTTAGCTGGGATACGCAGTATTTT. As protein: CASSQFSWDTQYF.

The chain combines TRBV5-1 with TRBJ2-7; D could derive from TRBD1 or TRBD2 (9 bases each). Germline CDR1 is SGHRS and CDR2 is YFSETQ. V lost 3 bases, J lost 5 bases, and 27 bases lay in between. The CDR3 consists of 18 residues. The CDR3, as DNA: TGCGCCAGCAGCTACAAACAGGGGGCTAGCGGGATAGGCGACGAGCAGTACTTC. It is translated as CASSYKQGASGIGDEQYF. Drawing the rest from reference TRBV5-1 and TRBJ2-7, the complete variable domain is KAGVTQTPRYLIKTRGQQVTLSCSPISGHRSVSWYQQTPGQGLQFLFEYFSETQRNKGNFPGRFSGRQFSNSRSEMNVSTLELGDSALYLCASSYKQGASGIGDEQYFGPGTRLTVT.

In its sample, this clonotype was seen many times. The chain employs TRBV20-1 and TRBJ2-7; 9 bases map to TRBD1. The length of the CDR3 is 14 residues. Germline CDR1 reads DFQATT; CDR2 reads SNEGSKA (reference sequence). V was pared by 3 bases and J by 5 bases, with 8 bases of the junction left unmatched. The CDR3 DNA reads TGCAGTGCTAGTTATGGGACAGGGCGTAACGAGCAGTACTTC. It encodes CSASYGTGRNEQYF.

This clonotype was recorded at least ten times. This sequence joins TRBV6-1 and TRBJ2-3; 11 bases align to TRBD2. Germline CDR1 reads MNHNS; CDR2 reads SASEGT. The CDR3 contains 16 residues. Germline trimming cut 10 bases from V and 1 base from J; bases unmatched to any gene: 10. The DNA for the CDR3 is TGTGCCACGATTAGCGGGAGGGGGTTTCGCACAGATACGCAGTATTTT. It is translated as CATISGRGFRTDTQYF.

The chain is built from TRBV14 and TRBJ2-2; D not resolved. From germline, CDR1 is SGHDN and CDR2 FVKESK. The CDR3 extends over 14 amino acids. Trimming stripped 1 base from V and 3 bases from J, with 6 bases between. The DNA for the CDR3 is TGTGCCAGCAGCCAAGTTGGGGACACCGGGGAGCTGTTTTTT. Encoded protein: CASSQVGDTGELFF. The full variable domain, its missing parts supplied by reference TRBV14 and TRBJ2-2, is EAGVTQFPSHSVIEKGQTVTLRCDPISGHDNLYWYRRVMGKEIKFLLHFVKESKQDESGMPNNRFLAERTGGTYSTLKVQPAELEDSGVYFCASSQVGDTGELFFGEGSRLTVL.

As for this clonotype: A clone one base away is much larger, so this may be a read error. The chain links TRBV6-2 or TRBV6-3 to TRBJ2-7; TRBD1 aligns across 9 bases. This CDR3 is built from 14 residues. The germline V gene encodes CDR1 MNHEY and CDR2 SVGEGT. Written as DNA, the CDR3 is TGTGCCAGCAGTTCAACAGGGGGCGGTTACGAGCAGTGCTTC. It codes for CASSSTGGGYEQCF.

Many counts were recorded for this clonotype. The chain couples TRBV18 to TRBJ2-2; 10 bases map to TRBD1. Germline V lookup: CDR1 KGHSH, CDR2 LQKENI. With V trimmed by 5 bases and J by 6 bases, 9 bases remained unmatched. CDR3 length: 16 residues. CDR3 region: CASSSSGTGAAGELFF. Written as DNA, the CDR3 is TGTGCCAGCTCATCCTCCGGGACAGGGGCTGCCGGGGAGCTGTTTTTT.

V usage is TRBV20-1 and J usage is TRBJ2-1; no firm D call. CDR1 DFQATT and CDR2 SNEGSKA come from the germline V gene (reference sequence). V lost 6 bases, J lost 4 bases, and 7 bases lay in between. The CDR3 extends over 11 amino acids. The chain's CDR3 is CSALEYNEQFF. CDR3 bases: TGCAGTGCCCTCGAGTACAATGAGCAGTTCTTC.

In its sample, this clonotype was seen a few times. The conserved final phenylalanine or tryptophan is absent from the CDR3, which likely points to a read error. The chain combines TRBV20-1 with TRBJ2-2, with a weak D call TRBD1 (6 bases). Trimming stripped 1 base from V and 3 bases from J, with 12 bases between. CDR1 is DFQATT, CDR2 SNEGSKA, per germline (reference sequence). CDR3 length: 15 amino acids. The CDR3 coding sequence is TGCAGTGCTAGAGTCGGGACACCTGACACCGGGGAGCTGTTTGTT. It encodes CSARVGTPDTGELFV.

This clonotype was seen at least ten times. J is TRBJ2-3 and V is TRBV2, with no clear D. V shed 4 bases and J shed 2 bases, with 10 bases lying between them. Germline V lookup: CDR1 SNHLY, CDR2 FYNNEI. The length of the CDR3 is 14 residues. The CDR3 sequence: CASSVQGTTDTQYF. CDR3 sequence (DNA): TGTGCCAGCAGTGTGCAAGGCACCACAGATACGCAGTATTTT.